The next 9 T cell receptor beta chains were all read from a single sample in a study of molecular identifiers for immune sequencing clone quantification. TCRdb itself ran the PCR reads through MiXCR, one entry per CDR3 protein. The profile shows 460,000 or so distinct CDR3 sequences, about 26% of them singletons. Sequencing was carried out using naive CD8+ T cells from blood, with Jurkat cell RNA spiked in. As to subset: FACS-sorted CD8+CD4-CCR7+CD45RA+ naive T cells. All receptors derive from a human donor in good health. Some libraries in this study had Jurkat cell RNA spiked in.

The gene calls are TRBV4-2 and TRBJ2-7; D unresolved. V lost 0 bases to trimming and J lost 6 bases, with 9 bases between them. Germline V gives CDR1 LGHNA, CDR2 YNFKEQ. The CDR3 is made up of 13 amino acids. CDR3 loop: CASSQDKNPEQYF. In DNA, the CDR3 is TGTGCCAGCAGCCAAGATAAAAACCCCGAGCAGTACTTC.

This clonotype was seen at least ten times. The CDR3 nucleotides read TGCGCCAGCAGCTTCGGGGACTACGAGCAGTACTTC. Translating gives CASSFGDYEQYF. This sequence joins TRBV5-1 and TRBJ2-7; TRBD2 might be the D (5 bases). Between the trimmed V and J ends, which lost 2 bases and 3 bases, there was a span of 6 bases. The CDR3 is made up of 12 amino acids. CDR1 is SGHRS, CDR2 YFSETQ, per germline.

Note on this clonotype: This is likely a read error, given that the CDR3 carries no conserved phenylalanine or tryptophan at its end. V usage is TRBV6-5 and J usage is TRBJ2-7; 8 nucleotides line up with TRBD1. The CDR3 totals 14 residues. Trimming at V came to 3 bases and at J to 6 bases, leaving 7 bases not matched to a gene. Germline V gene lookup returns CDR1 MNHEY and CDR2 SVGAGI. The DNA of the CDR3 is TGTGCCAGCAGTTATGGGCAGGGGGCCTCCGAGCAGTACTCC. Translation: CASSYGQGASEQYS.

Only one count was recorded for this clonotype. The CDR3 ends on some other residue instead of the conserved phenylalanine or tryptophan, so this is likely a read error. This chain joins TRBV12-3 or TRBV12-4 and TRBJ2-1; D is unclear. Trimming left V 8 bases short and J 7 bases short, with 18 bases between. This CDR3 comprises 14 residues. The DNA for the CDR3 is TGTGCCAGCGACATCGTTGGACGGATGAATGAGCAGTTCTCC. Encoded protein: CASDIVGRMNEQFS.

This clonotype was detected only a few times. The chain recombines TRBV12-3 or TRBV12-4 with TRBJ2-5, with 13 bases identical to TRBD2. V shed 8 bases, J shed 3 bases, and the junction held 9 bases outside the gene matches. This CDR3 comprises 16 residues. CDR3 protein: CASRPSGLAGKETQYF. CDR3 nucleotide sequence: TGTGCCAGCCGGCCCTCGGGACTAGCGGGGAAAGAGACCCAGTACTTC.

The sample holds a few counts of this clonotype. The genes are TRBV13 and TRBJ2-6; D not resolved. The V and J ends lost 2 bases and 2 bases respectively, with 7 bases between them. CDR1 is PRHDT, CDR2 FYEKMQ, per germline (reference sequence). The CDR3 is 15 residues long. This CDR3 reads CASSLNGPGANVLTF. The DNA for the CDR3 is TGTGCCAGCAGCTTAAATGGGCCTGGGGCCAACGTCCTGACTTTC.

CDR3 DNA: TGTGCCAGTGGGACTAGCGGGACCAACAATGAGCAGTTCTTC. Protein sequence: CASGTSGTNNEQFF. The chain employs TRBV19 and TRBJ2-1; TRBD2 agrees at 13 bases. Germline-derived CDR1 and CDR2 are LNHDA and SQIVND (reference sequence). The CDR3 consists of 14 residues. V was clipped by 8 bases and J by 5 bases; unmatched bases: 3.

The chain combines TRBV9 with TRBJ2-3; D gene unclear. V was cut by 0 bases and J by 0 bases, with 8 bases left in between. This CDR3 region has 15 residues. Per the germline V gene, CDR1 is SGDLS and CDR2 is YYNGEE. The CDR3 region has the DNA TGTGCCAGCAGCGTAGCCGTGGCCAGCACAGATACGCAGTATTTT. Translated, it gives CASSVAVASTDTQYF.

This sequence joins TRBV6-6 and TRBJ2-3; 8 positions match TRBD2. J lost 5 bases, V lost 7 bases, and 8 bases had no gene match. CDR3 length: 14 residues. Germline-derived CDR1 and CDR2 are MNHNY and SVGAGI (reference sequence). CDR3 in DNA: TGTGCCAGCACCCGGGGGGGCCCAAGAGATACGCAGTATTTT. Protein product: CASTRGGPRDTQYF.